A selection of T cell receptor beta chains follows, all from one sample in a study of blood T cells in healthy people across ages. TCRdb ran MiXCR on the 5' RACE reads and lists one entry per CDR3 protein. The sample lists approximately 760,000 distinct CDR3 sequences; roughly 25% were seen once. The sample also formed part of further work on T cells of mothers and their children.

Sample: blood. Receptor source: a boy aged 5-17 years in good health. The CDR3 runs from the conserved cysteine through the conserved F or W. A D gene is named only where the DNA matches it firmly. A row's size may be missing; if present it is once, few, many or a size class.

size: .; length: 13; D: .; V: TRBV20-1; J: TRBJ2-7; DNA: TGCAGTGCTAGAGAACCGGGGACGCCACAGCAGTACTTC; CDR3: CSAREPGTPQQYF
size: few; length: 13; D: TRBD1; V: TRBV29-1; J: TRBJ2-7; DNA: TGCAGCGTGGGGGGACAGGGGGAATACGAGCAGTACTTC; CDR3: CSVGGQGEYEQYF
size: .; length: 13; D: .; V: TRBV20-1; J: TRBJ2-7; DNA: TGCAGTGCCCTCGAAGGGTTTACCTACGAGCAGTACTTC; CDR3: CSALEGFTYEQYF
size: .; length: 15; D: .; V: TRBV7-8; J: TRBJ1-4; DNA: TGTGCCAGCAGCTTAGCGCAGGGTATCGGTGAAAAACTGTTTTTT; CDR3: CASSLAQGIGEKLFF
size: .; length: 18; D: .; V: TRBV7-9; J: TRBJ2-6; DNA: TGTGCCAGCAGCACACTCGACAGGGGACTACCTGGGGCCAACGTCCTGACTTTC; CDR3: CASSTLDRGLPGANVLTF
size: .; length: 15; D: .; V: TRBV6-5; J: TRBJ2-5; DNA: TGTGCCAGCAGTCCCGTTCTTGCGATCCAAGAGACCCAGTACTTC; CDR3: CASSPVLAIQETQYF
size: .; length: 16; D: .; V: TRBV7-2; J: TRBJ2-2; DNA: TGTGCCAGCAGCTTCCGGGGGACCAAGAACACCGGGGAGCTGTTTTTT; CDR3: CASSFRGTKNTGELFF
size: .; length: 14; D: .; V: TRBV5-4; J: TRBJ2-5; DNA: TGTGCCAGCAGCACCCAGAGGACCGGGGAGACCCAGTACTTC; CDR3: CASSTQRTGETQYF
size: .; length: 14; D: TRBD1; V: TRBV5-1; J: TRBJ2-7; DNA: TGCGCCAGCAGCTACGGACAGGGACCCTACGAGCAGTACTTC; CDR3: CASSYGQGPYEQYF
size: .; length: 14; D: .; V: TRBV6-2/TRBV6-3; J: TRBJ2-5; DNA: TGTGCCAGCAGTCCTGGACTAACGGGGGAGACCCAGTACTTC; CDR3: CASSPGLTGETQYF
size: few; length: 19; D: TRBD1; V: TRBV15; J: TRBJ1-5; DNA: TGTGCCACCAGCTTTCACCCCGGGACAGGAAACTATAGCAATCAGCCCCAGCATTTT; CDR3: CATSFHPGTGNYSNQPQHF
size: .; length: 13; D: .; V: TRBV5-4; J: TRBJ2-3; DNA: TGTGCCAGCAGCTTGGGGTATCCAGATACGCAGTATTTT; CDR3: CASSLGYPDTQYF
size: few; length: 17; D: .; V: TRBV6-5; J: TRBJ2-1; DNA: TGTGCCAGCAGTTACGCAGGTTTAGCAGGCAAAGACAATGAGCAGTTCTTC; CDR3: CASSYAGLAGKDNEQFF
size: .; length: 15; D: TRBD1; V: TRBV6-2/TRBV6-3; J: TRBJ2-5; DNA: TGTGCCAGCAGCACCAGACAGGGGGGGTTGGAGACCCAGTACTTC; CDR3: CASSTRQGGLETQYF
size: .; length: 18; D: TRBD2; V: TRBV4-1; J: TRBJ2-6; DNA: TGCGCCAGCAGCCCACGATCTAGCGGGAGTACTGGGGCCAACGTCCTGACTTTC; CDR3: CASSPRSSGSTGANVLTF
size: .; length: 20; D: TRBD2; V: TRBV6-5; J: TRBJ2-1; DNA: TGTGCCAGCAGTTACACGGCTGCCCCTTTACTAGCGGGAGGTTCCAATGAGCAGTTCTTC; CDR3: CASSYTAAPLLAGGSNEQFF
size: .; length: 11; D: .; V: TRBV13; J: TRBJ1-1; DNA: TGTGCCAGCAGCTTAAGGACAGAAGCTTTCTTT; CDR3: CASSLRTEAFF
size: few; length: 14; D: TRBD1; V: TRBV5-1; J: TRBJ1-2; DNA: TGCGCCAGCAGCTTGGGGACAGGGACGGATGGCTACACCTTC; CDR3: CASSLGTGTDGYTF